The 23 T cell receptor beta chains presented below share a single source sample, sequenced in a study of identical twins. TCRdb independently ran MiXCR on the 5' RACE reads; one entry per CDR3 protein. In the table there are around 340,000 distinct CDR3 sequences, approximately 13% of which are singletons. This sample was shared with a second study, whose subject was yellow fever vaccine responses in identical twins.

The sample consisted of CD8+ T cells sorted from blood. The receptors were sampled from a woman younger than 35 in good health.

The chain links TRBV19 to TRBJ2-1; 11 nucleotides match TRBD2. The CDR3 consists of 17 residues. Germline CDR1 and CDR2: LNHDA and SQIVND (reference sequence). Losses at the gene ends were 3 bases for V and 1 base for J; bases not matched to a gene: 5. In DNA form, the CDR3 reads TGTGCCAGTAGTATGTTAGCGGGAGGGACTTCCTACAATGAGCAGTTCTTC. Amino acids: CASSMLAGGTSYNEQFF.

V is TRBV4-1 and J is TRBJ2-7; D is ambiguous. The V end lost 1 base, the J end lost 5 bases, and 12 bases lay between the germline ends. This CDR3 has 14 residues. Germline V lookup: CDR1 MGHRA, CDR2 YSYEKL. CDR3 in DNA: TGCGCCAGCAGCCAAGGGCTAGGGTACGACGAGCAGTACTTC. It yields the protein CASSQGLGYDEQYF.

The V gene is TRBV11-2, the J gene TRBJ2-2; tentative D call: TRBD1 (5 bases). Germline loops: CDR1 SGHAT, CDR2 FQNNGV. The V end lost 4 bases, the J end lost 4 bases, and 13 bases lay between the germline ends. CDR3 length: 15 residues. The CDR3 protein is CASSSRGEGTGELFF. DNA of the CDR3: TGTGCCAGCAGCTCTAGGGGCGAAGGCACCGGGGAGCTGTTTTTT.

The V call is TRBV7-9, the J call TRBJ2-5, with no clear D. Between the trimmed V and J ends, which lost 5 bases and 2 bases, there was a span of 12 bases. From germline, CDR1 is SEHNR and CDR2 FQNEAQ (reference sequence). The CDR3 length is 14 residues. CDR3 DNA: TGTGCCAGCAGCCAAATGGCCATACAAGAGACCCAGTACTTC. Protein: CASSQMAIQETQYF.

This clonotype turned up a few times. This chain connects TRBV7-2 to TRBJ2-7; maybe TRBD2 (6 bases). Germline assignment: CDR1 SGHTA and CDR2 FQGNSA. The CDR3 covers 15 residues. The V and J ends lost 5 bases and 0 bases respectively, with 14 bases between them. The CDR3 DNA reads TGTGCCAGCAGCCCCCGAGGCGGGGTCTCCTACGAGCAGTACTTC. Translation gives CASSPRGGVSYEQYF.

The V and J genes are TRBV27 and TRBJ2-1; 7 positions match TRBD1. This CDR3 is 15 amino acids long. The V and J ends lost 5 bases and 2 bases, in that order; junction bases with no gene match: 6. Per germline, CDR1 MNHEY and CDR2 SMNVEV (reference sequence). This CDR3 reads CASSRRQGTYNEQFF. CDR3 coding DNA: TGTGCCAGCAGTCGACGACAGGGTACCTACAATGAGCAGTTCTTC.

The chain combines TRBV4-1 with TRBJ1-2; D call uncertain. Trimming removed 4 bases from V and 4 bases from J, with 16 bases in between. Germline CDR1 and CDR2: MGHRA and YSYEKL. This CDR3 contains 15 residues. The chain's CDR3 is CASSPGVLSGYGYTF. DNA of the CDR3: TGCGCCAGCAGCCCCGGTGTTCTGTCGGGCTATGGCTACACCTTC.

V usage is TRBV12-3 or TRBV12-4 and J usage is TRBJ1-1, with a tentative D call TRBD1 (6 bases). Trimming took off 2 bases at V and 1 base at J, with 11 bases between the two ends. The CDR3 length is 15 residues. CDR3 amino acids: CASSLFPDRNTEAFF. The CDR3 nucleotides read TGTGCCAGCAGTTTATTCCCGGACAGGAACACTGAAGCTTTCTTT.

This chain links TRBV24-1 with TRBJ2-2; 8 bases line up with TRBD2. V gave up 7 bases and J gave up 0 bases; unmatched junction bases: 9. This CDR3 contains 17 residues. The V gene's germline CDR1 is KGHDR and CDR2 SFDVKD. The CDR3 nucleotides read TGTGCCACCAGCCCCGGGGGGGCGGGACCGAACACCGGGGAGCTGTTTTTT. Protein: CATSPGGAGPNTGELFF.

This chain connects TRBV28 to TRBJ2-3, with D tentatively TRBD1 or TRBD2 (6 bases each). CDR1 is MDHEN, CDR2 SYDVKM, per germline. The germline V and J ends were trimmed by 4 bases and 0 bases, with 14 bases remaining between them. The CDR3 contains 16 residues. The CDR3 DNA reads TGTGCCAGCAGTTGGTCTGAGGGGGGTAGCACAGATACGCAGTATTTT. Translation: CASSWSEGGSTDTQYF. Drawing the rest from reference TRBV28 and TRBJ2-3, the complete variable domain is DVKVTQSSRYLVKRTGEKVFLECVQDMDHENMFWYRQDPGLGLRLIYFSYDVKMKEKGDIPEGYSVSREKKERFSLILESASTNQTSMYLCASSWSEGGSTDTQYFGPGTRLTVL.

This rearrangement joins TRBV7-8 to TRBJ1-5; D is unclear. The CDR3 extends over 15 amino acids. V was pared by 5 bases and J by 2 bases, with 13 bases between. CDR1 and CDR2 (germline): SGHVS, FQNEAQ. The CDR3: CASSPEVSGNQPQHF. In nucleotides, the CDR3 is TGTGCCAGCAGCCCCGAGGTGTCGGGCAATCAGCCCCAGCATTTT.

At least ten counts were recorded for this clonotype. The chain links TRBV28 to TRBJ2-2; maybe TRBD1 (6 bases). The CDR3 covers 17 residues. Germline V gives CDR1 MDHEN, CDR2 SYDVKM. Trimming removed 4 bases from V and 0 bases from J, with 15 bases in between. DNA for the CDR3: TGTGCCAGCAGTTCATACAGGGCAGGATCGAACACCGGGGAGCTGTTTTTT. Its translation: CASSSYRAGSNTGELFF.

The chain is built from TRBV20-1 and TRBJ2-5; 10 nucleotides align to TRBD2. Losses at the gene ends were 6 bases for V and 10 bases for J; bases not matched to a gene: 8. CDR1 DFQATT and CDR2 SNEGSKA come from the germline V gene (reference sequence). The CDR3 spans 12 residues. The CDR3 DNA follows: TGCAGTGCCTTAGCGGGGGGCCCAGACCAGTACTTC. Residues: CSALAGGPDQYF.

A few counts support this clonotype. CDR3 amino acids: CASSQDFRGAFDTQYF. The CDR3 DNA reads as TGTGCCAGCAGCCAAGATTTTAGAGGGGCATTTGATACGCAGTATTTT. The V and J genes are TRBV14 and TRBJ2-3, with D perhaps TRBD1 or TRBD2 (5 bases each). V was trimmed by 0 bases and J by 6 bases, leaving 16 bases between them. The CDR3 length is 16 residues. Germline lookup yields CDR1 SGHDN and CDR2 FVKESK.

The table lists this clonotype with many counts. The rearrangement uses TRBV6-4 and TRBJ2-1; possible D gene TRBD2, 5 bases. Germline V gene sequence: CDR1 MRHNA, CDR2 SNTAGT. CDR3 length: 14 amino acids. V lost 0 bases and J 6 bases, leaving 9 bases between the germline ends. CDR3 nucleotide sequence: TGTGCCAGCAGTGACTCGAAAGAGGGCAATGAGCAGTTCTTC. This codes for CASSDSKEGNEQFF.

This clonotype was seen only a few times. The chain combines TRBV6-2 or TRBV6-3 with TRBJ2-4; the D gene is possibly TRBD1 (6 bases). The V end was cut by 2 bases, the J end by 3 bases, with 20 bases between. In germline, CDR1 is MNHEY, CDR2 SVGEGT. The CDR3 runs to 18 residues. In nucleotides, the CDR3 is TGTGCCAGCAGTTACCTTGGGACACCGGGGAGAGGCAAAAACATTCAGTACTTC. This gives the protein CASSYLGTPGRGKNIQYF.

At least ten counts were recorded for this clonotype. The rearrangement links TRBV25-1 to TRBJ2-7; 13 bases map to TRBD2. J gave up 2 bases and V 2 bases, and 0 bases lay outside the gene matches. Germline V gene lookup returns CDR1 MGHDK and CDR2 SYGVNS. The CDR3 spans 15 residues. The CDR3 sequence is CASSEGTSGAYEQYF. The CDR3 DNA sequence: TGTGCCAGCAGTGAAGGGACTAGCGGGGCCTACGAGCAGTACTTC.

CDR3 DNA: TGTGCCAGCAGCCGAGTCAGGGACCCAGGGACCTACGAGCAGTACGTC. Translating gives CASSRVRDPGTYEQYV. The V gene is TRBV4-2, the J gene TRBJ2-7; D might be TRBD1 or TRBD2, each matching 5 bases. The CDR3 runs to 16 residues. V was trimmed by 4 bases and J by 2 bases, leaving 18 bases between them. Germline V gene sequence: CDR1 LGHNA, CDR2 YNFKEQ.

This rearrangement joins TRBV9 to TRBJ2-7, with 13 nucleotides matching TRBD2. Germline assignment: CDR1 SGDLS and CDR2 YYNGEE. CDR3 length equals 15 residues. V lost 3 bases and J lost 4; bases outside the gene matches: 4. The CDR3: CASSGPGLAGYEQYF. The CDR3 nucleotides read TGTGCCAGCAGCGGACCGGGACTAGCGGGATACGAGCAGTACTTC.

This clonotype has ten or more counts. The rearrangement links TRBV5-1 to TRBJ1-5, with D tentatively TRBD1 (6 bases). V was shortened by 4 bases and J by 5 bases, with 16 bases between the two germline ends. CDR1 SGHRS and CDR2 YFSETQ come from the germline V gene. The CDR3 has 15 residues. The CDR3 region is CASSANREADQPQHF. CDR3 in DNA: TGCGCCAGCAGCGCCAACAGGGAAGCGGATCAGCCCCAGCATTTT.

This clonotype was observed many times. The CDR3 protein is CATCERDTRNEQFF. The CDR3 nucleotides are TGTGCCACCTGCGAGCGGGATACTCGGAATGAGCAGTTCTTC. This chain links TRBV12-3 or TRBV12-4 with TRBJ2-1, with TRBD2 identical over 7 bases. Trimming cost V 10 bases and J 7 bases; bases outside gene matches: 13. The CDR3 loop spans 14 amino acids.

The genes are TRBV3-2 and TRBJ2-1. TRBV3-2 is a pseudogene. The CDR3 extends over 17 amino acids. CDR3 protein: CASSQDYWLESDNEQFF. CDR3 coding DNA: TGTGCCTCCTCCCAAGATTATTGGCTAGAGTCAGACAATGAGCAGTTCTTC.

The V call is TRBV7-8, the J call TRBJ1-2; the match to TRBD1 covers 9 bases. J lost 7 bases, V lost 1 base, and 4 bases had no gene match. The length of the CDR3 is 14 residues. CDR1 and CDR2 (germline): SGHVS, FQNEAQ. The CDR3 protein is CASSLETGGLGYTF. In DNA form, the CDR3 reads TGTGCCAGCAGCTTAGAAACAGGGGGCCTTGGCTACACCTTC.